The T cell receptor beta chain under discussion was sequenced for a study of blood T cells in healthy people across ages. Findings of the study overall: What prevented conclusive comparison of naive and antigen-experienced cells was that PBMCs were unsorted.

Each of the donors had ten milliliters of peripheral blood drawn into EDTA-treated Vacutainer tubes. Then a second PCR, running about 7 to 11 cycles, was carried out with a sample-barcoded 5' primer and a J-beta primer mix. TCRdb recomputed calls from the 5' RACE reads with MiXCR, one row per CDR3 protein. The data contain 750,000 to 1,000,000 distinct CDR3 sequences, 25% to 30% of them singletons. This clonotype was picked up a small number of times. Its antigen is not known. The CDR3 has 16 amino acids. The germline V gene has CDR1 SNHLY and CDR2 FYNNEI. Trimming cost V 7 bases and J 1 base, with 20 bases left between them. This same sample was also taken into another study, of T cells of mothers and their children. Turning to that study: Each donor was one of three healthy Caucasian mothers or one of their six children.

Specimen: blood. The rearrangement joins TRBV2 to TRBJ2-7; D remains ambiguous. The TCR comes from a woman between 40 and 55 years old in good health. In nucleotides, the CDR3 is TGTGCCAGCACCTTAACGGAACAGCCATTTTCCTACGAGCAGTACTTC. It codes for CASTLTEQPFSYEQYF.